The TCR beta chain under discussion was sequenced for a study of cytomegalovirus exposure and HLA in healthy donors. PCR was performed using 60 Vbeta and 13 Jbeta primers. Method: immunoSEQ multiplex PCR; TCRdb's copy keeps in-frame clones and lacks some. This sample carries around 180,000 clones, around 85% of them seen once, and the ten largest clones take 1%. CDR3 size: 15 residues. The germline gives CDR1 SGHNT, CDR2 YENEEA. With V trimmed by 4 bases and J by 4 bases, 5 bases remained unmatched. The genes are TRBV11-3 and TRBJ2-3; TRBD1 matches 10 bases. This sequence originates from a boy between 2 and 10 years old in good health and CMV-seronegative. The source material was PBMCs. CDR3 loop: CASSSTGGCPDTQYF. CDR3 bases: TGTGCCAGCAGCTCGACAGGGGGCTGCCCAGATACGCAGTATTTT.